The rows below give T cell receptor beta chains drawn from one sample of a study of identical twins. TCRdb re-called the 5' RACE reads with MiXCR, one entry per CDR3 protein. The sample carries 750,000 to 950,000 distinct CDR3 sequences, approximately 13% recorded once. Another study also made use of these data, one on yellow fever vaccine responses in identical twins.

The sample consisted of PBMCs. The source is a woman under 30 in good health. Both conserved end residues are part of each CDR3. D genes are given only for firm matches. Expanded clones get a size class; other rows say once, few or many, or leave the size out.

clone_size: -; v_call: TRBV6-1; cdr3_length: 13; d_call: TRBD1; j_call: TRBJ2-1; cdr3_aa: CATVDRPYNEQFF; cdr3_nt: TGTGCCACCGTGGACAGGCCTTACAATGAGCAGTTCTTC
clone_size: few; v_call: TRBV7-2; cdr3_length: 15; d_call: TRBD1; j_call: TRBJ2-2; cdr3_aa: CARSTAGTVTGELFF; cdr3_nt: TGTGCCAGATCTACGGCCGGGACAGTCACCGGGGAGCTGTTTTTT
clone_size: -; v_call: TRBV12-3/TRBV12-4; cdr3_length: 14; d_call: TRBD1; j_call: TRBJ2-5; cdr3_aa: CASSPADREETQYF; cdr3_nt: TGTGCCAGCAGTCCGGCGGACAGGGAAGAGACCCAGTACTTC
clone_size: -; v_call: TRBV4-1; cdr3_length: 14; d_call: -; j_call: TRBJ2-5; cdr3_aa: CASSQVGSAETQYF; cdr3_nt: TGCGCCAGCAGCCAAGTAGGGTCGGCGGAGACCCAGTACTTC
clone_size: -; v_call: TRBV27; cdr3_length: 13; d_call: -; j_call: TRBJ2-7; cdr3_aa: CASSPPATYEQYF; cdr3_nt: TGTGCCAGCAGTCCCCCGGCGACCTACGAGCAGTACTTC
clone_size: few; v_call: TRBV10-3; cdr3_length: 14; d_call: TRBD2; j_call: TRBJ2-3; cdr3_aa: CAISLAGRTDTQYF; cdr3_nt: TGTGCCATCAGTTTAGCGGGAAGGACAGATACGCAGTATTTT
clone_size: -; v_call: TRBV5-1; cdr3_length: 15; d_call: -; j_call: TRBJ1-1; cdr3_aa: CASSLEGSMNTEAFF; cdr3_nt: TGCGCCAGCAGCTTGGAGGGCAGTATGAACACTGAAGCTTTCTTT
clone_size: few; v_call: TRBV28; cdr3_length: 16; d_call: -; j_call: TRBJ1-1; cdr3_aa: CASSLPGDGMNTEAFF; cdr3_nt: TGTGCCAGCAGTTTACCGGGGGACGGAATGAACACTGAAGCTTTCTTT
clone_size: few; v_call: TRBV6-5; cdr3_length: 15; d_call: TRBD2; j_call: TRBJ2-1; cdr3_aa: CASSSSGNGGSEQFF; cdr3_nt: TGTGCCAGCAGTTCTAGCGGGAATGGTGGGAGTGAGCAGTTCTTC
clone_size: -; v_call: TRBV24-1; cdr3_length: 16; d_call: TRBD2; j_call: TRBJ2-5; cdr3_aa: CATSDRGTRDRETQYF; cdr3_nt: TGTGCCACCAGTGATCGCGGGACTAGGGACCGGGAGACCCAGTACTTC
clone_size: -; v_call: TRBV7-8; cdr3_length: 15; d_call: TRBD1; j_call: TRBJ2-3; cdr3_aa: CASSHGRGRPDTQYF; cdr3_nt: TGTGCCAGCAGCCACGGCAGGGGGCGCCCAGATACGCAGTATTTT
clone_size: few; v_call: TRBV7-2; cdr3_length: 13; d_call: -; j_call: TRBJ2-5; cdr3_aa: CASSPIRRETQYF; cdr3_nt: TGTGCCAGCAGCCCTATTAGGAGGGAGACCCAGTACTTC
clone_size: few; v_call: TRBV20-1; cdr3_length: 14; d_call: -; j_call: TRBJ1-5; cdr3_aa: CSAPLERGNQPQHF; cdr3_nt: TGCAGTGCTCCCTTGGAAAGGGGCAATCAGCCCCAGCATTTT
clone_size: -; v_call: TRBV24-1; cdr3_length: 15; d_call: -; j_call: TRBJ1-2; cdr3_aa: CATSDPQGSTYGYTF; cdr3_nt: TGTGCCACCAGTGACCCTCAGGGGAGTACCTATGGCTACACCTTC
clone_size: -; v_call: TRBV27; cdr3_length: 16; d_call: TRBD2; j_call: TRBJ2-6; cdr3_aa: CASRASGGVGANVLTF; cdr3_nt: TGTGCCAGCAGGGCTAGCGGGGGGGTTGGGGCCAACGTCCTGACTTTC
clone_size: -; v_call: TRBV5-5; cdr3_length: 13; d_call: TRBD1; j_call: TRBJ1-2; cdr3_aa: CASMGQGVYGYTF; cdr3_nt: TGTGCCAGCATGGGACAGGGAGTCTATGGCTACACCTTC
clone_size: few; v_call: TRBV27; cdr3_length: 14; d_call: -; j_call: TRBJ2-1; cdr3_aa: CASSSWNSYNEQFF; cdr3_nt: TGTGCCAGCAGCTCCTGGAACTCCTACAATGAGCAGTTCTTC
clone_size: -; v_call: TRBV10-3; cdr3_length: 14; d_call: TRBD2; j_call: TRBJ2-1; cdr3_aa: CAISIREEGNEQFF; cdr3_nt: TGTGCCATCAGTATCCGGGAGGAAGGAAATGAGCAGTTCTTC
clone_size: -; v_call: TRBV20-1; cdr3_length: 15; d_call: TRBD1; j_call: TRBJ2-6; cdr3_aa: CSATTGGTGANVLTF; cdr3_nt: TGCAGTGCAACCACAGGGGGCACTGGGGCCAACGTCCTGACTTTC
clone_size: few; v_call: TRBV29-1; cdr3_length: 13; d_call: TRBD2; j_call: TRBJ2-5; cdr3_aa: CSVSGTTKETQYF; cdr3_nt: TGCAGCGTTTCCGGGACTACTAAAGAGACCCAGTACTTC
clone_size: few; v_call: TRBV20-1; cdr3_length: 14; d_call: -; j_call: TRBJ2-4; cdr3_aa: CSARSGGRVNIQYF; cdr3_nt: TGCAGTGCTAGAAGTGGGGGGCGAGTTAACATTCAGTACTTC
clone_size: -; v_call: TRBV29-1; cdr3_length: 12; d_call: -; j_call: TRBJ2-5; cdr3_aa: CSVWGREETQYF; cdr3_nt: TGCAGCGTGTGGGGCAGGGAAGAGACCCAGTACTTC
clone_size: many; v_call: TRBV10-3; cdr3_length: 14; d_call: -; j_call: TRBJ1-2; cdr3_aa: CAISAKDGFEGYTF; cdr3_nt: TGTGCCATCAGTGCCAAGGACGGGTTCGAGGGCTACACCTTC
clone_size: few; v_call: TRBV7-8; cdr3_length: 15; d_call: TRBD2; j_call: TRBJ2-1; cdr3_aa: CASSTSGRSLNEQFF; cdr3_nt: TGTGCCAGCAGCACTAGCGGGAGAAGTCTCAATGAGCAGTTCTTC
clone_size: few; v_call: TRBV4-1; cdr3_length: 18; d_call: TRBD2; j_call: TRBJ2-2; cdr3_aa: CASSQGLAGGLRTGELFF; cdr3_nt: TGCGCCAGCAGCCAAGGACTAGCGGGAGGATTACGGACCGGGGAGCTGTTTTTT
clone_size: -; v_call: TRBV12-3/TRBV12-4; cdr3_length: 18; d_call: TRBD2; j_call: TRBJ2-1; cdr3_aa: CASSSGTSLSIRGNEQFF; cdr3_nt: TGTGCCAGCAGCTCCGGGACTAGCCTGTCGATTAGGGGCAATGAGCAGTTCTTC
clone_size: -; v_call: TRBV20-1; cdr3_length: 12; d_call: -; j_call: TRBJ2-2; cdr3_aa: CSAISGTGELFF; cdr3_nt: TGCAGTGCCATTAGCGGCACCGGGGAGCTGTTTTTT
clone_size: -; v_call: TRBV5-1; cdr3_length: 14; d_call: -; j_call: TRBJ2-2; cdr3_aa: CASSRQLNTGELFF; cdr3_nt: TGCGCCAGCAGTCGGCAGCTCAACACCGGGGAGCTGTTTTTT
clone_size: -; v_call: TRBV20-1; cdr3_length: 21; d_call: TRBD2; j_call: TRBJ2-3; cdr3_aa: CSARGPLVSGRAGASTDTQYF; cdr3_nt: TGCAGTGCTAGAGGCCCCTTAGTTAGCGGGAGGGCCGGGGCTAGCACAGATACGCAGTATTTT
clone_size: few; v_call: TRBV14; cdr3_length: 14; d_call: -; j_call: TRBJ2-3; cdr3_aa: CASSGGLVTDTQYF; cdr3_nt: TGTGCCAGCAGTGGGGGACTGGTCACAGATACGCAGTATTTT
clone_size: many; v_call: TRBV10-3; cdr3_length: 14; d_call: -; j_call: TRBJ2-2; cdr3_aa: CAISEISSTGELFF; cdr3_nt: TGTGCCATCAGTGAGATCAGCTCCACCGGGGAGCTGTTTTTT
clone_size: few; v_call: TRBV12-3/TRBV12-4; cdr3_length: 16; d_call: -; j_call: TRBJ2-3; cdr3_aa: CASSFSRDLYTDTQYF; cdr3_nt: TGTGCCAGCAGTTTTTCCCGGGACTTATACACAGATACGCAGTATTTT
clone_size: -; v_call: TRBV12-5; cdr3_length: 13; d_call: TRBD2; j_call: TRBJ2-5; cdr3_aa: CASGPSGSGAQYF; cdr3_nt: TGTGCTAGTGGTCCTAGCGGATCCGGGGCCCAGTACTTC